A selection of T cell receptor beta chains follows, all from one sample in a study of T-cell memory formation after mild COVID-19. TCRdb re-analysed the 5' RACE reads in MiXCR, keeping a single row per CDR3 protein. The repertoire holds approximately 150,000 distinct CDR3 sequences, with about a fifth as singletons. The sequenced sample was PBMCs or a T cell subset sorted from them (not recorded which). The receptor source for this set is an adult woman who had mild COVID-19 (a few samples of this study predate the infection). Cell type and time point are not known. Both conserved end residues are part of each CDR3. The order of the fields is clone size, V gene, J gene, D gene, CDR3 protein, CDR3 DNA. The D gene is left open where the match is weak. Rows give clone size only sometimes, using once, few, many, or a class for an expanded clone.

many	TRBV12-3/TRBV12-4	TRBJ2-1	TRBD2	CASRLNSGGQQFF	TGTGCCAGCAGGCTGAATAGCGGGGGGCAACAGTTCTTC
few	TRBV6-5	TRBJ2-7	TRBD2	CASSYSDGTSGNYEQYF	TGTGCCAGCAGTTACTCCGACGGGACTAGCGGGAACTACGAGCAGTACTTC
.	TRBV10-3	TRBJ1-6	.	CAISGQTSNSPLHF	TGTGCCATCAGTGGACAGACCTCCAATTCACCCCTCCACTTT
few	TRBV5-1	TRBJ2-2	.	CASSWTEPPYTGELFF	TGCGCCAGCAGCTGGACAGAGCCTCCGTACACCGGGGAGCTGTTTTTT
many	TRBV24-1	TRBJ2-3	.	CATSDPGRDTQYF	TGTGCCACCAGTGATCCGGGTAGGGATACGCAGTATTTT
many	TRBV5-1	TRBJ2-7	TRBD1	CASSFSGDRADEQYF	TGCGCCAGCAGCTTTTCCGGGGACAGGGCGGACGAGCAGTACTTC
.	TRBV12-3/TRBV12-4	TRBJ1-2	TRBD1	CASSITGVGYTF	TGTGCCAGCAGCATCACAGGGGTCGGCTACACCTTC
.	TRBV5-1	TRBJ1-2	.	CASSLGVDPVYGYTF	TGCGCCAGCAGCTTGGGTGTGGACCCGGTCTATGGCTACACCTTC
few	TRBV5-1	TRBJ2-7	.	CASSLGHKGYEQYF	TGCGCCAGCAGCTTGGGACATAAGGGCTACGAGCAGTACTTC
.	TRBV6-5	TRBJ2-3	TRBD2	CASSSRGLAGVDTQYF	TGTGCCAGCAGTTCCCGTGGGCTAGCGGGAGTAGATACGCAGTATTTT
once	TRBV18	TRBJ1-4	.	CASSPPFRDIGEKLFF	TGTGCCAGCTCACCACCATTCCGGGACATCGGTGAAAAACTGTTTTTT
.	TRBV5-1	TRBJ2-7	.	CASSLEQAPYEQYF	TGCGCCAGCAGCTTGGAGCAGGCCCCCTACGAGCAGTACTTC
.	TRBV20-1	TRBJ2-1	.	CSASIGLNYNEQFF	TGCAGTGCTTCCATAGGACTTAACTACAATGAGCAGTTCTTC
.	TRBV7-2	TRBJ2-7	.	CASSLDYRGDEQYF	TGTGCCAGCAGCTTGGACTATAGGGGGGACGAGCAGTACTTC
few	TRBV6-6	TRBJ2-1	TRBD1	CASSLQGAARVGEQFF	TGTGCCAGCAGCCTCCAGGGGGCCGCTAGGGTCGGCGAGCAGTTCTTC
.	TRBV6-5	TRBJ2-1	TRBD2	CASSYGLAGGSSYNEQFF	TGTGCCAGCAGTTACGGACTAGCGGGAGGGAGCTCCTACAATGAGCAGTTCTTC
.	TRBV7-8	TRBJ1-4	.	CASSRRPSEWEKLFF	TGTGCCAGCAGCCGACGCCCAAGCGAATGGGAAAAACTGTTTTTT
.	TRBV7-9	TRBJ1-1	.	CASSLRQKDTEAFF	TGTGCCAGCAGCCTTCGACAGAAGGACACTGAAGCTTTCTTT
many	TRBV5-1	TRBJ2-1	TRBD2	CASSSLAGNNEQFF	TGCGCCAGCAGCTCCCTAGCGGGGAACAATGAGCAGTTCTTC
.	TRBV19	TRBJ1-2	TRBD1	CASSLRGQGADGYTF	TGTGCCAGTAGTCTGAGGGGACAGGGGGCTGATGGCTACACCTTC
.	TRBV12-3/TRBV12-4	TRBJ2-1	TRBD2	CASSVGTSGRIGNEQFF	TGTGCCAGCAGTGTCGGGACTAGCGGGAGGATTGGCAATGAGCAGTTCTTC
.	TRBV5-1	TRBJ2-3	TRBD2	CASSSGAGGTDTQYF	TGCGCCAGCAGCTCGGGAGCGGGGGGCACAGATACGCAGTATTTT
.	TRBV7-2	TRBJ2-1	.	CASSLATQGEQFF	TGTGCCAGCAGCTTAGCGACCCAGGGTGAGCAGTTCTTC
few	TRBV23-1	TRBJ2-7	.	CASSQSRGPYEQYF	TGCGCCAGCAGTCAATCCCGGGGCCCCTACGAGCAGTACTTC
.	TRBV5-1	TRBJ2-1	TRBD2	CASSGTGTSANEQFF	TGCGCCAGCAGCGGAACCGGGACTAGCGCCAATGAGCAGTTCTTC
many	TRBV29-1	TRBJ2-3	TRBD1	CSARQGASDTQYF	TGCAGCGCCCGACAGGGGGCTTCCGATACGCAGTATTTT
.	TRBV7-8	TRBJ1-3	TRBD1	CASSLGDRGLYF	TGTGCCAGCAGCTTAGGGGACAGGGGACTGTATTTT
few	TRBV29-1	TRBJ2-5	TRBD1	CSVESYSTDRGRETQYF	TGCAGCGTTGAAAGCTATTCAACGGACAGGGGGAGAGAGACCCAGTACTTC
few	TRBV20-1	TRBJ1-1	.	CSAAGSTEAFF	TGCAGTGCTGCAGGGTCTACTGAAGCTTTCTTT
few	TRBV7-2	TRBJ2-1	TRBD1	CASSLDRGLYNEQFF	TGTGCCAGCAGCTTAGACAGGGGGCTCTACAATGAGCAGTTCTTC
.	TRBV7-2	TRBJ1-5	.	CASSLGGTVVYQPQHF	TGTGCCAGCAGCTTAGGAGGGACTGTCGTCTATCAGCCCCAGCATTTT
few	TRBV2	TRBJ1-1	.	CASSPRPGEAFF	TGTGCCAGCAGCCCTCGACCTGGTGAAGCTTTCTTT
few	TRBV6-5	TRBJ1-1	TRBD1	CASSTWDSRNTEAFF	TGTGCCAGCAGCACCTGGGACAGTAGGAACACTGAAGCTTTCTTT
few	TRBV19	TRBJ2-5	.	CASSKSKGQETQYF	TGTGCCAGTAGTAAGTCGAAGGGCCAAGAGACCCAGTACTTC
.	TRBV7-2	TRBJ2-1	TRBD2	CASSLGPSGYNEQFF	TGTGCCAGCAGCTTAGGGCCTAGCGGATACAATGAGCAGTTCTTC
few	TRBV9	TRBJ1-3	.	CASSKGGSGNTIYF	TGTGCCAGCTCCAAAGGGGGCTCTGGAAACACCATATATTTT
few	TRBV27	TRBJ2-1	TRBD2	CASSLDPRTSGYNEQFF	TGTGCCAGCAGCCTAGACCCCCGGACTAGCGGTTACAATGAGCAGTTCTTC
.	TRBV11-2	TRBJ2-1	TRBD2	CASSGLAGGTSYNEQFF	TGTGCCAGCAGTGGACTAGCGGGAGGTACCTCCTACAATGAGCAGTTCTTC
few	TRBV12-3/TRBV12-4	TRBJ1-2	TRBD1	CASTKTQGALYGYTF	TGTGCCAGCACAAAGACACAGGGGGCGCTTTACGGCTACACCTTC
few	TRBV28	TRBJ2-7	TRBD2	CASTGSGSLYEQYF	TGTGCCTCGACGGGGAGCGGGAGTCTGTACGAGCAGTACTTC
.	TRBV12-3/TRBV12-4	TRBJ2-4	.	CASSLSSLRWENIQYF	TGTGCCAGCAGTTTATCCAGCCTCCGATGGGAAAACATTCAGTACTTC
few	TRBV3-1	TRBJ2-7	.	CASSLRGSYEQYF	TGTGCCAGCAGCCTGAGGGGCTCCTACGAGCAGTACTTC
.	TRBV24-1	TRBJ2-3	TRBD1	CATSDALPGTGGKDTQYF	TGTGCCACCAGTGATGCCCTTCCCGGGACAGGGGGCAAAGATACGCAGTATTTT
.	TRBV20-1	TRBJ1-5	.	CSATGTTISNQPQHF	TGCAGTGCTACCGGGACAACAATTAGCAATCAGCCCCAGCATTTT
.	TRBV5-1	TRBJ2-3	.	CASTISRERPDTQYF	TGCGCCAGCACCATCTCTCGGGAGCGCCCAGATACGCAGTATTTT
.	TRBV7-6	TRBJ2-2	TRBD1	CASLGTGVYTGELFF	TGTGCCAGCCTGGGGACAGGGGTTTATACCGGGGAGCTGTTTTTT
few	TRBV7-2	TRBJ2-7	.	CASSAGASYEQYF	TGTGCCAGCAGCGCCGGGGCTTCCTACGAGCAGTACTTC
.	TRBV24-1	TRBJ2-7	TRBD2	CATSPGTSVAYEQYF	TGTGCCACCAGTCCCGGGACTAGCGTAGCCTACGAGCAGTACTTC
.	TRBV3-1	TRBJ1-1	.	CASSPISGSAFF	TGTGCCAGCAGCCCAATTAGTGGATCAGCTTTCTTT
many	TRBV11-3	TRBJ2-7	TRBD2	CASSSTSGRATEQYF	TGTGCCAGCAGCTCGACTAGCGGGAGGGCCACCGAGCAGTACTTC
few	TRBV7-8	TRBJ2-5	TRBD2	CASRQPGTSARETQYF	TGTGCCAGCAGACAACCCGGGACTAGCGCACGAGAGACCCAGTACTTC
few	TRBV10-3	TRBJ2-6	TRBD2	CAISDPSGRVAGANVLTF	TGTGCCATCAGTGACCCTAGCGGGAGGGTGGCTGGGGCCAACGTCCTGACTTTC
few	TRBV12-3/TRBV12-4	TRBJ1-5	TRBD1	CASSLDRGTNQPQHF	TGTGCCAGCAGCTTGGACAGGGGGACCAATCAGCCCCAGCATTTT
few	TRBV5-1	TRBJ1-3	.	CASSLRIDDTIYF	TGCGCCAGCAGCTTAAGGATCGATGACACCATATATTTT
few	TRBV5-1	TRBJ1-2	.	CASSLDSYGYTF	TGCGCCAGCAGCTTGGACAGTTATGGCTACACCTTC